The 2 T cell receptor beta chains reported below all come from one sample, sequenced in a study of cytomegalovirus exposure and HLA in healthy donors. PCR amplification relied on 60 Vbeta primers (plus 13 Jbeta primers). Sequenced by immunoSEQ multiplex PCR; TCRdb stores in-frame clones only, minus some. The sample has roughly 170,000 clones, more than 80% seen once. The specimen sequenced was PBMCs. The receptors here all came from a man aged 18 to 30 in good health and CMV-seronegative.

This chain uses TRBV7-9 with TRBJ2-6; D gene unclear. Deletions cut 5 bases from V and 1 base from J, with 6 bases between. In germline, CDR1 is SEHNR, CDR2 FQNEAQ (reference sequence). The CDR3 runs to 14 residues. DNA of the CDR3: TGTGCCAGCAGCGACACGTCTGGGGCCAACGTCCTGACTTTC. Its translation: CASSDTSGANVLTF.

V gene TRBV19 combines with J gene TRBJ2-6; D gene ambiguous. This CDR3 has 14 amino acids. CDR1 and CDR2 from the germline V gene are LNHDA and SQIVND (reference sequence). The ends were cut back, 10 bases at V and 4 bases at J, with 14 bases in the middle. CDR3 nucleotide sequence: TGTGCCACTCAAACGTTCGCGGGGGCCAACGTCCTGACTTTC. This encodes CATQTFAGANVLTF.